The sequence of this TCR beta chain was determined in a study of blood T cells in healthy people across ages. Only a few counts were recorded for this clonotype. Its antigen is still unknown. A sample-barcoded 5' primer and a J-beta primer mix were used in a second PCR of about 7 to 12 cycles. Using its own MiXCR run on the 5' RACE reads, TCRdb lists one record per CDR3 protein. The table includes hundreds of thousands of distinct CDR3 sequences, roughly half detected once. The CDR3 loop spans 15 amino acids. V was pared by 1 base and J by 2 bases, with 12 bases between. CDR1 is SGHVS and CDR2 is FQNEAQ in the germline V gene. Study conclusions and caveats: TCR beta diversity tracked closely with naive T cell percentage. CMV status of donors was not determined, possibly confounding expanded clonotype changes.

The V call is TRBV7-8, the J call TRBJ2-7; D is ambiguous. This receptor was obtained from a man between 60 and 75 years old in good health. What was sequenced was blood. In DNA, the CDR3 is TGTGCCAGCAGCTTAGTCCCACAGCGTACCTACGAGCAGTACTTC. Protein: CASSLVPQRTYEQYF. The full variable domain, in which reference TRBV7-8 and TRBJ2-7 provide the parts outside the CDR3, is GAGVSQSPRYKVAKRGQDVALRCDPISGHVSLFWYQQALGQGPEFLTYFQNEAQLDKSGLPSDRFFAERPEGSVSTLKIQRTQQEDSAVYLCASSLVPQRTYEQYFGPGTRLTVT.